The T cell receptor (beta chain) described here comes from a study of blood T cell repertoires in COVID-19. As for the study in general: Acute-phase and convalescent COVID-19 samples originated in the United States, Italy and Spain. In each case, the material was cDNA or gDNA derived from T cells, B-cell-depleted T cells, or PBMCs.

How the authors handled the data: By means of reference gene primer amplification, nucleated cell counts were estimated. Measured with immunoSEQ multiplex PCR; TCRdb has only the in-frame clones, and not every one. V and J calls and clone size are given by that table; D and trimming were obtained from the DNA. The sample yields around 70,000 clones, roughly three quarters seen once. Germline values: CDR1 SGHRS, CDR2 YFSETQ. The trim removed 0 bases at V and 5 bases at J, leaving 5 bases unmatched. CDR3 length: 16 residues. The rearrangement uses TRBV5-1 and TRBJ2-4, with 10 nucleotides matching TRBD1. Sample: peripheral blood. The origin of this receptor is a man between 65 and 79 years old with acute or convalescent COVID-19. The CDR3 bases are TGCGCCAGCAGCTTGGTGGCCGGGACAGGGGAAAACATTCAGTACTTC. The encoded protein is CASSLVAGTGENIQYF.